This T cell receptor (beta chain) was captured in a study of T cell responses to AZD1222 COVID-19 vaccine (dated by TCRdb to the early 2020s). About the full investigation: AZD1222 recipients whose second dose came at about 4 weeks and those whose second dose came at about 12 weeks were combined into one group, since spike-specific TCR depth and breadth did not differ between the two schedules. A total of about 230 trial participants underwent TCR sequencing, of whom approximately 210 received two doses of AZD1222 and about 25 received two doses of the MenACWY control vaccine. Trial participants were enrolled by age into subgroups of 18-55, 56-69 and 70-plus years, and about 150, 27 and 61 TCR-sequenced participants, respectively, were included in these subgroups.

As for this clone: The antigen it recognizes is unknown. No clone much larger than this one lies a single base away; base qualities are absent.

What the authors observed across the whole study: Vaccine-associated CD4 TCRs spanned the whole spike protein, with dominant responses in regions 160-218 and 743-854. Reportedly, close to half of the unique spike-specific TCRs recognized epitopes lying outside the regions that are mutated in the B.1.351 and B.1.1.7 variants. After two AZD1222 doses, spike-specific TCR breadth and depth were significantly higher than at day 0 and than in MenACWY recipients. The 56-69-year group was small, and its depth increase did not reach significance, likely because of low power. Conclusions about previously exposed vaccinees are limited, since just a handful of AZD1222 recipients were seropositive for SARS-CoV-2 at baseline. Participants were mostly white British and included more females than males, and it was suggested by the authors that clonal diversity may have been underestimated. No day 14 peak-response samples were available, so repertoires were characterized only after the peak T cell response.

Explained via the paper, the time point label denotes: baseline before first vaccination. Samples from vaccinated people were obtained from the UK trials COV001 and COV002, which included a single-blind randomized controlled phase 2/3 trial of AZD1222 (ChAdOx1 nCoV-19) in healthy adults. Trial participant PBMC samples were collected at day 0 and day 28 after the second dose for TCRbeta chain sequencing. Counted from cysteine to phenylalanine, this CDR3 has 12 amino acids. This entry keeps only the CDR3 DNA: 36 bases, framed from base 1. V is shortened by 3 bases, J by 4 bases, and the region joining them spans 4 bases. CDR1 and CDR2, per the germline V gene (reference sequence), are MNHEY and SMNVEV. The CDR3 regions of human TCRbeta chains were analyzed by immunosequencing. Concerning the study's data processing: Repertoire TCRs were matched against a reference library of SARS-CoV-2-specific TCRs generated with the MIRA antigen-specificity platform. Breadth meant the fraction of unique TCRs that were SARS-CoV-2-associated, whereas depth meant the fraction of total T cells that were SARS-CoV-2-associated. Each spike-specific TCR was assigned to its reactive spike region and to a CD4 or CD8 class using the MIRA data. Log10-transformed breadth and depth values were compared by one-way ANOVA with Sidak's multiple comparisons tests. TCRdb carries this immuneACCESS record with in-frame sequences only. Its versions omit some clonotypes, under half of them owing to an unresolved V gene in the studies checked, with the rest unexplained. V, J and clone size derive from that table, while D and trimming were established from the DNA sequence. The sample table shows 150,000 or so clones, and roughly 92% are seen once. The ten most abundant clones make up around 2.3% of the sample.

The V gene is TRBV27 and the J gene is TRBJ2-1; the D segment cannot be called with confidence. This specimen consisted of peripheral blood, obtained on day 0 of AZD1222 vaccination. The clonotype comes from an adult in good health. CDR3 reads: CASSFLYNEQFF. The base sequence is TGTGCCAGCAGTTTTTTGTACAATGAGCAGTTCTTC.